The next 12 T cell receptor beta chains were all read from a single sample in a study of shared clonotypes between healthy human individuals. Profiled with immunoSEQ multiplex PCR; TCRdb holds only in-frame clones, not every one. The table has 550,000 to 800,000 clones, under 80% seen once. Material: memory CD4+ T cells sorted from blood. Subset denoted: CD45RA-negative fraction. The receptors were sampled from a woman aged 25 to 39 in good health.

V gene TRBV5-8 combines with J gene TRBJ2-5, with 10 bases identical to TRBD1. Looked up from germline, CDR1 is SGHTS and CDR2 is YDEGEE. V shed 3 bases and J 1 base; nucleotides not matched to a gene: 9. The CDR3 runs 17 residues. CDR3 coding DNA: TGTGCCAGCAGCTCGAACAACCGACAGGGGGCCCAAGAGACCCAGTACTTC. It is translated as CASSSNNRQGAQETQYF.

This clone was seen more than once but under ten times. This chain connects TRBV5-1 to TRBJ2-7, with TRBD2 identical over 8 bases. This CDR3 has 15 residues. Losses at the gene ends were 3 bases for V and 5 bases for J; bases not matched to a gene: 10. Germline lookup yields CDR1 SGHRS and CDR2 YFSETQ. The CDR3 here is CASSYTSGGHHEQYF. CDR3 nucleotides: TGCGCCAGCAGCTATACATCGGGGGGGCACCACGAGCAGTACTTC.

V usage is TRBV7-9 and J usage is TRBJ1-2, with D possibly TRBD1 on 6 matching bases. The CDR3 runs to 14 residues. Per the germline V gene, CDR1 is SEHNR and CDR2 is FQNEAQ (reference sequence). Deletions cut 1 base from V and 6 bases from J, with 12 bases between. The DNA of the CDR3 is TGTGCCAGCAGCTTAGAACAGGGAATGGATGGCTACACCTTC. This codes for CASSLEQGMDGYTF.

The gene calls are TRBV5-1 and TRBJ2-6; 7 bases match TRBD1. The CDR3 consists of 18 residues. The V gene end was trimmed by 5 bases and the J gene end by 0 bases; junction bases not matched to a gene: 11. Per germline, CDR1 SGHRS and CDR2 YFSETQ. For the CDR3, the DNA is TGCGCCAGCAGTTTTCCCCGGGACAGCTTCTCTGGGGCCAACGTCCTGACTTTC. It codes for CASSFPRDSFSGANVLTF.

This clone was counted a single time. The genes are TRBV30 and TRBJ2-7; 8 bases fit TRBD1. CDR1 and CDR2 from the germline V gene are GTSNPN and SVGIG (reference sequence). J was trimmed by 6 bases and V by 2 bases; bases with no gene match: 0. The CDR3 extends over 11 amino acids. The CDR3 here is CAWSTGGEQYF. The CDR3 region has the DNA TGTGCCTGGAGTACAGGGGGCGAGCAGTACTTC.

This clone was seen a few times. The rearrangement joins TRBV4-1 to TRBJ1-1; no clear D gene. Germline V gene sequence: CDR1 MGHRA, CDR2 YSYEKL. The length of the CDR3 is 16 residues. The V end was cut by 1 base, the J end by 1 base, with 13 bases between. The CDR3 is CASSQAIVAGNTEAFF. The CDR3 coding sequence is TGCGCCAGCAGCCAAGCGATCGTGGCTGGGAACACTGAAGCTTTCTTT.

This clone was seen once. This sequence joins TRBV5-1 and TRBJ2-5; D gene ambiguous. Germline lookup yields CDR1 SGHRS and CDR2 YFSETQ. V was pared by 1 base and J by 5 bases, with 15 bases between. CDR3 length: 15 residues. The CDR3 spells CASSLSDSGRETQYF. The DNA for the CDR3 is TGCGCCAGCAGCTTGAGTGACTCAGGCCGGGAGACCCAGTACTTC.

J is TRBJ2-3 and V is TRBV25-1; TRBD2 matches at 11 bases. CDR1 is MGHDK, CDR2 SYGVNS, per germline. Losses at the gene ends were 5 bases for V and 0 bases for J; bases not matched to a gene: 7. The CDR3 contains 17 residues. CDR3 DNA: TGTGCCAGCAGTACCCCGACTAGCGGGACTAGCACAGATACGCAGTATTTT. Its protein product is CASSTPTSGTSTDTQYF.

This clone was found many times. The chain has TRBV5-4 and TRBJ2-1; no reliable D call. V lost 1 base, J lost 4 bases, and 15 bases lay in between. Per the germline V gene, CDR1 is SGHNT and CDR2 is YYREEE (reference sequence). The CDR3 extends over 16 amino acids. This CDR3 reads CASSLRTGSPYNEQFF. Here the CDR3 DNA reads TGTGCCAGCAGCTTGAGAACGGGCTCACCTTACAATGAGCAGTTCTTC.

The V call is TRBV2, the J call TRBJ2-3, with 7 bases matching TRBD1. Germline V gene sequence: CDR1 SNHLY, CDR2 FYNNEI. The CDR3 totals 14 residues. The V gene end was trimmed by 6 bases and the J gene end by 2 bases; junction bases not matched to a gene: 5. CDR3 nucleotide sequence: TGTGCCAGCAGAGGGGGCTTCACCACAGATACGCAGTATTTT. This gives the protein CASRGGFTTDTQYF.

V is TRBV18 and J is TRBJ2-1; 8 positions agree with TRBD1. Germline CDR1 and CDR2: KGHSH and LQKENI. V shed 3 bases, J shed 5 bases, and the junction held 3 bases outside the gene matches. The CDR3 loop spans 14 amino acids. The CDR3 coding sequence is TGTGCCAGCTCACCGGACAGGGTTAACAATGAGCAGTTCTTC. It codes for CASSPDRVNNEQFF.

The chain carries TRBV11-3 and TRBJ2-5; D unclear. Trimming took off 2 bases at V and 7 bases at J, with 8 bases between the two ends. Germline V lookup: CDR1 SGHNT, CDR2 YENEEA. This CDR3 region has 12 residues. The chain's CDR3 is CASSLLDGTQYF. CDR3 DNA sequence: TGTGCCAGCAGCTTACTCGATGGGACCCAGTACTTC.